The rows below give T cell receptor beta chains drawn from one sample of a study of T-cell memory formation after mild COVID-19. TCRdb passed the 5' RACE reads through MiXCR, listing each CDR3 protein once. Of 70,000 to 100,000 distinct CDR3 sequences in the sample, about 15% are singletons; the top ten hold approximately 40%. Specimen: PBMCs or a T cell subset sorted from them (not recorded which). The receptors were gathered from a man between 18 and 35 years old who had mild COVID-19 (a few samples of this study predate the infection). Cell type and time point are not known. CDR3s include the opening cysteine and the closing phenylalanine or tryptophan. Fields, in order: V gene, clone size, J gene, D gene, CDR3 DNA, CDR3 protein. A D gene is named only where the DNA matches it firmly. Part of the rows lack a size; the others show once, few, many or a class for expanded clones.

>TRBV4-1|-|TRBJ1-1|-
TGCGCCAGCAGCCAAGCACGATTGGAGCAGACTGAAGCTTTCTTT
CASSQARLEQTEAFF
>TRBV5-1|few|TRBJ2-1|-
TGCGCCAGCAGCTTGGATGGTTACAATGAGCAGTTCTTC
CASSLDGYNEQFF
>TRBV4-3|-|TRBJ2-1|TRBD2
TGCGCCAGCAGCCAAGAGTGGATAGCGGGGGCCCCCTACAATGAGCAGTTCTTC
CASSQEWIAGAPYNEQFF
>TRBV29-1|few|TRBJ1-2|-
TGCAGCGTTGCGGGGGACTATGGCTACACCTTC
CSVAGDYGYTF
>TRBV5-1|-|TRBJ2-5|-
TGCGCCAGCAGCTTACTGGGGGCGTTGGAGACCCAGTACTTC
CASSLLGALETQYF
>TRBV6-5|many|TRBJ2-2|-
-
CASSYSPAGRTRGSCFF
>TRBV4-2|many|TRBJ2-5|TRBD2
TGTGCCAGCAGCCCCGATAGGGCGGGGGGCCAAGAGACCCAGTACTTC
CASSPDRAGGQETQYF
>TRBV6-5|-|TRBJ2-3|TRBD1
TGTGCCAGCAGTTACCGGACAGGGAAAACAGATACGCAGTATTTT
CASSYRTGKTDTQYF
>TRBV18|few|TRBJ2-7|-
TGTGCCAGCTCACCCCGGCCGCCAGAGCAGTACTTC
CASSPRPPEQYF
>TRBV28|few|TRBJ2-5|-
TGTGCCAGCAGTTTAGGGGGTACCAGGTACCAAGAGACCCAGTACTTC
CASSLGGTRYQETQYF
>TRBV20-1|-|TRBJ1-1|TRBD1
TGCAGTGCTATCGACAGGGAACGGGTTGAAGCTTTCTTT
CSAIDRERVEAFF
>TRBV27|few|TRBJ2-5|TRBD2
TGTGCCAGCAGGCGGACTAGCGGGGGGGAAGAGACCCAGTACTTC
CASRRTSGGEETQYF
>TRBV5-1|-|TRBJ1-1|TRBD1
TGCGCCAGCAGCCCGACCGGGACAGGGATGAGCACTGAAGCTTTCTTT
CASSPTGTGMSTEAFF
>TRBV3-1|-|TRBJ2-7|-
TGTGCCAGCAGCCAAGAACTGTTGTTCGAGCAGTACTTC
CASSQELLFEQYF
>TRBV5-1|-|TRBJ2-1|-
TGCGCCAGCAGCTTGCAGGGTAACAATGAGCAGTTCTTC
CASSLQGNNEQFF
>TRBV4-1|-|TRBJ1-4|-
TGCGCCAGCAGCCAAGAGGCCTCGTTAAGGGAAAAACTGTTTTTT
CASSQEASLREKLFF
>TRBV4-3|few|TRBJ2-2|-
TGCGCCAGCAGCCAACAGGCTCCGAACACCGGGGAGCTGTTTTTT
CASSQQAPNTGELFF
>TRBV12-3/TRBV12-4|-|TRBJ1-5|TRBD1
TGTGCCAGCAGTCCTCGCCAACAGGGGCGCAATCAGCCCCAGCATTTT
CASSPRQQGRNQPQHF
>TRBV4-1|-|TRBJ2-3|TRBD1
TGCGCCAGCAGCCTCCCTCCCCAGGGGGCAGATACGCAGTATTTT
CASSLPPQGADTQYF
>TRBV4-1|-|TRBJ2-2|-
TGCGCCAGCAGCTCCCGCTTGAGCGGGGAGCTGTTTTTT
CASSSRLSGELFF
>TRBV5-1|-|TRBJ2-7|TRBD2
TGCGCCAGCAGCCCGCCTAGCGGGGGGCCCTACGAGCAGTACTTC
CASSPPSGGPYEQYF
>TRBV23-1|-|TRBJ2-2|-
TGCGCCAGCAGTCTCAGGGTTCGCGGGGAGCTGTTTTTT
CASSLRVRGELFF
>TRBV10-3|few|TRBJ2-5|-
TGTGCCATCAGTGGTTTCCAGGGGCTTGAAGAGACCCAGTACTTC
CAISGFQGLEETQYF
>TRBV7-9|-|TRBJ2-3|-
TGTGCCAGCAGCCCCTCCGAGGTCCTCACAGATACGCAGTATTTT
CASSPSEVLTDTQYF
>TRBV5-1|-|TRBJ1-1|-
TGCGCCAGCAGCCCCGGCTGGACAAACACTGAAGCTTTCTTT
CASSPGWTNTEAFF
>TRBV4-1|few|TRBJ2-3|TRBD1
TGCGCCAGCAGCCAAGGACAGGGGGCTCCAGATACGCAGTATTTT
CASSQGQGAPDTQYF
>TRBV9|-|TRBJ2-1|-
TGTGCCAGCAGCGTAGCGGCTAGTGAAGGCAATGAGCAGTTCTTC
CASSVAASEGNEQFF
>TRBV5-1|few|TRBJ2-7|TRBD2
TGCGCCAGCAGCCCGTTGCCTCTTCTAGCGGGGGTGCCCTACGAGCAGTACTTC
CASSPLPLLAGVPYEQYF
>TRBV7-6|few|TRBJ1-5|-
TGTGCCAGCAGCTTCGGAGATCAGCCCCAGCATTTT
CASSFGDQPQHF